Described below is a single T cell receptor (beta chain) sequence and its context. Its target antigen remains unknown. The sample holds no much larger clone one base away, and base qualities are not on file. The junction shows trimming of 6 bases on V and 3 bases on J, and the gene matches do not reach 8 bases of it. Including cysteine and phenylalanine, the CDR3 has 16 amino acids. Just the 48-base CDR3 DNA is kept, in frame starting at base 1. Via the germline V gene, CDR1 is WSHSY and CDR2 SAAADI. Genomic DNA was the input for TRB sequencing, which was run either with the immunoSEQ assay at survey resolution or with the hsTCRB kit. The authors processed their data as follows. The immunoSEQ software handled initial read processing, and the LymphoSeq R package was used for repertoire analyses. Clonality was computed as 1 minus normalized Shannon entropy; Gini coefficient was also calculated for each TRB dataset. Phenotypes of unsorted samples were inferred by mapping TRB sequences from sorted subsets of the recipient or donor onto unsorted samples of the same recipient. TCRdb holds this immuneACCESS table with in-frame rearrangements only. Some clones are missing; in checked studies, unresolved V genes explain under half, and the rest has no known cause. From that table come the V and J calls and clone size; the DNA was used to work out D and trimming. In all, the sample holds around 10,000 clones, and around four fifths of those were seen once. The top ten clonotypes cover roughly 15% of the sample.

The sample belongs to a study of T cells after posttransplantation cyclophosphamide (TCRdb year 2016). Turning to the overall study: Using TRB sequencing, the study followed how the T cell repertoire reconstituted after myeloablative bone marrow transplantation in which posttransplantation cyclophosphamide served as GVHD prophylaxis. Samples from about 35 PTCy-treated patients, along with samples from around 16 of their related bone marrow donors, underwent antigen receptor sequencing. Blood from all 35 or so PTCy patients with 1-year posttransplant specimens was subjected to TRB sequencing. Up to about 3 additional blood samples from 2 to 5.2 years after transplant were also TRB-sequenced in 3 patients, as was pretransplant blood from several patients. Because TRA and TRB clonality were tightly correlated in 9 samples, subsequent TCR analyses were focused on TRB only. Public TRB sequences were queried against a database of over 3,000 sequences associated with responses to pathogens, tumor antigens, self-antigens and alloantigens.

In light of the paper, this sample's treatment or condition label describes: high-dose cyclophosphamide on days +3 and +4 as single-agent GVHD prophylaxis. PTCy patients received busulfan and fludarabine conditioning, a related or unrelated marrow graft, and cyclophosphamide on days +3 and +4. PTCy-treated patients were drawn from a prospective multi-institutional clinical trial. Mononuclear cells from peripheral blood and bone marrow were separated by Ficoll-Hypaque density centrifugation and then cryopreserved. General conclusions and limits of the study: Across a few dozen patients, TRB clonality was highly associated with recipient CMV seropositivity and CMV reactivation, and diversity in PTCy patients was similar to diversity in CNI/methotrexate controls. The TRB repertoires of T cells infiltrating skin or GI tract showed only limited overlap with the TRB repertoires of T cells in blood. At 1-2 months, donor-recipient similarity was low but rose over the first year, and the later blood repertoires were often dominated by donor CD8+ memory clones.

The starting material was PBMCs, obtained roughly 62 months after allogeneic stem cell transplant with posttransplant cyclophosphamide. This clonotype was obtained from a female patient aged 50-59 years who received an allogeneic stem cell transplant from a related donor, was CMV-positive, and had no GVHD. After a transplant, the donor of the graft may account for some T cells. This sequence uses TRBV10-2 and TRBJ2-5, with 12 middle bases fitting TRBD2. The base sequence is TGCGCCAGCAGGCCGACTAGCGGGAGAGGGGAAGAGACCCAGTACTTC. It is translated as CASRPTSGRGEETQYF.